The clone carrying this TCR beta chain was seen a handful of times. The source of the sample is a study of human T cells and chemical hapten exposure. One entry per CDR3 protein, called by TCRdb with MiXCR from the RACE reads. The sample gives over 85,000 distinct CDR3 sequences, approximately 8.2% of which show up once; approximately 2.8% is in the top ten. CDR3 length equals 16 residues. Germline V lookup: CDR1 SGHKS, CDR2 YYEKEE (reference sequence). The V segment lost 2 bases and the J segment 9 bases; nucleotides outside the gene matches: 6. Time point denoted: healthy volunteer bleed at 2 weeks. From whole blood left unfractionated, total RNA was extracted.

Sequencing was performed on whole blood. This TCR came from a female donor in good health. Some clones in this sample may be carry-over from other donors' samples. This chain links TRBV5-5 with TRBJ2-1, with 15 bases aligning to TRBD2. This CDR3 reads CASSFGLAGGPGEQFF. Here the CDR3 DNA reads TGTGCCAGCAGCTTCGGACTAGCGGGAGGGCCAGGTGAGCAGTTCTTC.